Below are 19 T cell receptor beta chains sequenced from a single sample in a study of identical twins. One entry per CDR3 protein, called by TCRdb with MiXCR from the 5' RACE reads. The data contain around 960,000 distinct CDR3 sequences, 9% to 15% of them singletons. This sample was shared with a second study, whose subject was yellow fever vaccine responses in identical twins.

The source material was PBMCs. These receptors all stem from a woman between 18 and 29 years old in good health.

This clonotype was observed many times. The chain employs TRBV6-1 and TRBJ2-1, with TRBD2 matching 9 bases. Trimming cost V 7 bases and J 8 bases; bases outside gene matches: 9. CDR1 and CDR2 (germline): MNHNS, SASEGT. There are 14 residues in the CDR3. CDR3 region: CASTGGLAGHEQFF. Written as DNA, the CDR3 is TGTGCCAGCACGGGGGGACTAGCAGGCCATGAGCAGTTCTTC.

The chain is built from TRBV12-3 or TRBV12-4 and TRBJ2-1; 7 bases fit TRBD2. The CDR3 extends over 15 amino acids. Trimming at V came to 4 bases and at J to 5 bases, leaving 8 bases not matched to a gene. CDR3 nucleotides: TGTGCCAGCAGTTCCGAGGCTAGCGGAAACAATGAGCAGTTCTTC. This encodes CASSSEASGNNEQFF.

CDR3 sequence: CATTGTGTYNEQFF. The CDR3 nucleotides read TGTGCCACAACCGGGACAGGGACCTACAATGAGCAGTTCTTC. The gene calls are TRBV25-1 and TRBJ2-1, with TRBD1 matching 9 bases. CDR3 size: 14 residues. Germline loops: CDR1 MGHDK, CDR2 SYGVNS. V lost 10 bases to trimming and J lost 2 bases; unmatched junction nucleotides: 6.

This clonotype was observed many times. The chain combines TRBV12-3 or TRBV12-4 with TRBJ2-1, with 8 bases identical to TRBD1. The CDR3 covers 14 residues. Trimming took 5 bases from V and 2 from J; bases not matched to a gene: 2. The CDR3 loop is CASSPTGAYNEQFF. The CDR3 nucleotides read TGTGCCAGCAGTCCGACAGGGGCCTACAATGAGCAGTTCTTC.

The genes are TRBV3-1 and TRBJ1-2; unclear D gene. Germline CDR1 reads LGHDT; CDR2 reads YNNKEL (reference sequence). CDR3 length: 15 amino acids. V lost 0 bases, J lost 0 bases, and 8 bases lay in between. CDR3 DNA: TGTGCCAGCAGCCAAGATTACAGTACTAACTATGGCTACACCTTC. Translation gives CASSQDYSTNYGYTF.

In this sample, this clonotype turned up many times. For the CDR3, the DNA is TGTGCCACATCCGGGACTAGCGGCACAGATACGCAGTATTTT. Encoded protein: CATSGTSGTDTQYF. The chain uses TRBV24-1 and TRBJ2-3, with 10 bases aligning to TRBD2. This CDR3 is 14 amino acids long. The germline gives CDR1 KGHDR, CDR2 SFDVKD. After removal of 10 bases from V and 1 base from J, the junction contained 4 bases not matched to a gene.

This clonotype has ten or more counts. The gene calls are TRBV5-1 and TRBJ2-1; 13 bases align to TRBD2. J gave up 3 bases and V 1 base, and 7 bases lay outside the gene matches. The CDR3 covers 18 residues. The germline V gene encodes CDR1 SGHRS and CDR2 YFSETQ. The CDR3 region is CASSLSLAGGLYYNEQFF. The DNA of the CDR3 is TGCGCCAGCAGCTTGTCACTAGCGGGAGGGCTTTACTACAATGAGCAGTTCTTC.

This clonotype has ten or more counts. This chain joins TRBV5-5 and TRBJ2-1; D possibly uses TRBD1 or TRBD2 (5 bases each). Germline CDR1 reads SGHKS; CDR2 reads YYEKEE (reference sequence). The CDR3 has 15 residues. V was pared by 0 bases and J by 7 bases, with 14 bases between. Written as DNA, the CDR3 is TGTGCCAGCAGCTTGGGGGACGTAGTTAGGAATGAGCAGTTCTTC. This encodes CASSLGDVVRNEQFF.

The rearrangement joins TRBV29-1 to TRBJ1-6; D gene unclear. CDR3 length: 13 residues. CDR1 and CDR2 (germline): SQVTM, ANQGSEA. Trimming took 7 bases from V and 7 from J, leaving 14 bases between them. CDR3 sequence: CSALPDGNSPLHF. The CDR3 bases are TGCAGCGCTTTACCGGACGGAAATTCACCCCTCCACTTT.

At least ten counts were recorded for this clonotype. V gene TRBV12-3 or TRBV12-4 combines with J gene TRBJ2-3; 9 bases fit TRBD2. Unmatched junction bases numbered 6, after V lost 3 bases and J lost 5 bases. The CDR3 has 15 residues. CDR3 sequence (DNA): TGTGCCAGCAGTTTTGCGGGAGGGCCGGTAGATACGCAGTATTTT. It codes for CASSFAGGPVDTQYF.

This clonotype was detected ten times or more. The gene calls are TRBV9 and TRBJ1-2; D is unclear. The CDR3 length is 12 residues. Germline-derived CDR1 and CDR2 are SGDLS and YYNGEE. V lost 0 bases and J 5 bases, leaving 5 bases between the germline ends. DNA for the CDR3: TGTGCCAGCAGCGTAGCAGAATATGGCTACACCTTC. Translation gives CASSVAEYGYTF.

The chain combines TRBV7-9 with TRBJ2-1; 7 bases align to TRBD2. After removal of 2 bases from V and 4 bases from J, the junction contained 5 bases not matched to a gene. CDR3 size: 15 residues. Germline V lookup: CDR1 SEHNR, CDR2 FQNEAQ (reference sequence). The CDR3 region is CASSLIPSGYNEQFF. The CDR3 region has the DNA TGTGCCAGCAGCTTAATCCCTAGCGGATACAATGAGCAGTTCTTC.

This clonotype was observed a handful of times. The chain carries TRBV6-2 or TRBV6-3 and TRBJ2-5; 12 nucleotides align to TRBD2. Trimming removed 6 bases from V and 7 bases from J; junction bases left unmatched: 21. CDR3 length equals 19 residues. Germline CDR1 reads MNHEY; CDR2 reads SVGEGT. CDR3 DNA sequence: TGTGCCAGCAGCCCCAACAGGCTAGCGGGGGGGTTTTCAGTGGGGACCCAGTACTTC. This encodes CASSPNRLAGGFSVGTQYF.

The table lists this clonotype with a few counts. Here the CDR3 reads CASSFPLGVQGGYTF. CDR3 DNA: TGTGCCAGCAGTTTCCCCCTTGGGGTCCAGGGAGGCTACACCTTC. The gene calls are TRBV28 and TRBJ1-2, with D possibly matching TRBD1 (5 bases). The CDR3 runs to 15 residues. Trimming took off 3 bases at V and 8 bases at J, with 19 bases between the two ends. In germline, CDR1 is MDHEN, CDR2 SYDVKM.

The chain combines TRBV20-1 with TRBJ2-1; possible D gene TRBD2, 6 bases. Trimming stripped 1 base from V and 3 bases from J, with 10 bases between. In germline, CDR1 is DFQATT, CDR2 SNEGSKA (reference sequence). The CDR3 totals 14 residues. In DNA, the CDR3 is TGCAGTGCTAGAGCGGGACTCCACTACAATGAGCAGTTCTTC. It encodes CSARAGLHYNEQFF.

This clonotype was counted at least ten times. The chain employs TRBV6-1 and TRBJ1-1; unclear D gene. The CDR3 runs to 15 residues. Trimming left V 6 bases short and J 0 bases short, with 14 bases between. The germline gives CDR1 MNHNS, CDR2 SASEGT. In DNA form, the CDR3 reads TGTGCCAGCAGCAATCTGGGATTTATGAACACTGAAGCTTTCTTT. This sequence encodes CASSNLGFMNTEAFF.

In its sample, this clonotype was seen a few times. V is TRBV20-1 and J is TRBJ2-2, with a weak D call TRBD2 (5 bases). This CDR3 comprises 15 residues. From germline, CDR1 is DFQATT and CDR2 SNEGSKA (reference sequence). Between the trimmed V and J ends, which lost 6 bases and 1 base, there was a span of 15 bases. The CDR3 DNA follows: TGCAGTGCGCAGCGCCCGGGGTTGAACACCGGGGAGCTGTTTTTT. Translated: CSAQRPGLNTGELFF.

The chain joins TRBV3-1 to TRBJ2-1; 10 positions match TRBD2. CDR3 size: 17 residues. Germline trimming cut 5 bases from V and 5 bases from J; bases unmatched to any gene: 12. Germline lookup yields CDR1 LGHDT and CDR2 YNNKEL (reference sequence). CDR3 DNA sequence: TGTGCCAGCAGCTCCGGGACTAGCGAGAAGTTGGACAATGAGCAGTTCTTC. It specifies CASSSGTSEKLDNEQFF.

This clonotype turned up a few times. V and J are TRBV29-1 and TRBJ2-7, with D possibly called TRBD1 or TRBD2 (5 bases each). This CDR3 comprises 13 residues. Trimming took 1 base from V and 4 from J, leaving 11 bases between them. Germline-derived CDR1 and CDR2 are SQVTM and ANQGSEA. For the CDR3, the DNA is TGCAGCGTTGAAGGGGACCCAGGGTACGAGCAGTACTTC. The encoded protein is CSVEGDPGYEQYF.